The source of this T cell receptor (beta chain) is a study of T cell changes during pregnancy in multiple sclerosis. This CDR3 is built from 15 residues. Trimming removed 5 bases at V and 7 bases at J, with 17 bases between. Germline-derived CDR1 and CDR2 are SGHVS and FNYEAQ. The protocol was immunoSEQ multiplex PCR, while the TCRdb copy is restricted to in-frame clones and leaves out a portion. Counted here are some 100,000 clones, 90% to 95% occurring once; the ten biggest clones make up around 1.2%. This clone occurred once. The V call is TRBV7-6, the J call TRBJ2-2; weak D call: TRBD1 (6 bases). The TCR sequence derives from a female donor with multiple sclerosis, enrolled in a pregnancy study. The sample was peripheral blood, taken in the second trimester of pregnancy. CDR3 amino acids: CASSPITGSGGELFF. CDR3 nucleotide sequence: TGTGCCAGCAGCCCAATTACAGGGTCGGGCGGGGAGCTGTTTTTT. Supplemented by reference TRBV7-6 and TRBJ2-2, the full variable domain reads GAGVSQSPRYKVTKRGQDVALRCDPISGHVSLYWYRQALGQGPEFLTYFNYEAQQDKSGLPNDRFSAERPEGSISTLTIQRTEQRDSAMYRCASSPITGSGGELFFGEGSRLTVL.